The rows below give T cell receptor beta chains drawn from one sample of a study of T cell responses to AZD1222 COVID-19 vaccine. Profiled with immunoSEQ multiplex PCR; TCRdb holds only in-frame clones, not every one. Among 110,000 to 150,000 clones listed, around nine tenths were seen once. The sequencing used peripheral blood, collected on day 0 of AZD1222 vaccination. The receptors come from an adult in good health. CDR3s include the opening cysteine and the closing phenylalanine or tryptophan. The D gene is left open where the match is weak. Not every row has a clone size; where given, it reads once, few, many or a size class.

v_gene: TRBV21-1
d_gene: -
abundance: -
j_gene: TRBJ1-2
len: 17
CDR3aa: CASSYRRGTGGFGGYTF
CDR3nt: TGTGCCAGCAGCTACCGTAGGGGGACAGGGGGCTTTGGTGGCTACACCTTC

v_gene: TRBV29-1
d_gene: TRBD2
abundance: -
j_gene: TRBJ2-2
len: 17
CDR3aa: CSVGPGLAGSNTGELFF
CDR3nt: TGCAGCGTCGGCCCGGGACTAGCGGGATCGAACACCGGGGAGCTGTTTTTT

v_gene: TRBV5-1
d_gene: -
abundance: -
j_gene: TRBJ2-5
len: 14
CDR3aa: CASSLDSGEETQYF
CDR3nt: TGCGCCAGCAGCTTGGACAGCGGAGAAGAGACCCAGTACTTC

v_gene: TRBV5-6
d_gene: -
abundance: -
j_gene: TRBJ2-7
len: 13
CDR3aa: CASSLGRHYEQYF
CDR3nt: TGTGCCAGCAGCTTGGGTCGTCACTACGAGCAGTACTTC

v_gene: TRBV27
d_gene: -
abundance: -
j_gene: TRBJ1-1
len: 15
CDR3aa: CASSFLGLPNTEAFF
CDR3nt: TGTGCCAGCAGTTTTCTGGGCCTCCCGAACACTGAAGCTTTCTTT

v_gene: TRBV9
d_gene: -
abundance: -
j_gene: TRBJ1-1
len: 14
CDR3aa: CASSVALRNTEAFF
CDR3nt: TGTGCCAGCAGCGTAGCTTTACGGAACACTGAAGCTTTCTTT

v_gene: TRBV18
d_gene: TRBD1
abundance: -
j_gene: TRBJ1-6
len: 21
CDR3aa: CASSRAHPGQEVTHLYSPLHF
CDR3nt: TGTGCCAGCTCACGCGCCCACCCTGGACAGGAGGTAACCCACCTGTACTCACCCCTCCACTTT

v_gene: TRBV2
d_gene: -
abundance: -
j_gene: TRBJ2-2
len: 15
CDR3aa: CASSSTGGGAGELFF
CDR3nt: TGTGCCAGCAGCTCGACAGGAGGTGGGGCCGGGGAGCTGTTTTTT

v_gene: TRBV2
d_gene: -
abundance: -
j_gene: TRBJ1-3
len: 16
CDR3aa: CASSDPGRGSGNTIYF
CDR3nt: TGTGCCAGCAGCGACCCGGGGCGGGGCTCTGGAAACACCATATATTTT

v_gene: TRBV6-5
d_gene: -
abundance: -
j_gene: TRBJ1-2
len: 15
CDR3aa: CASSYSGERSYGYTF
CDR3nt: TGTGCCAGCAGTTACTCAGGGGAACGGAGCTATGGCTACACCTTC

v_gene: TRBV5-1
d_gene: -
abundance: -
j_gene: TRBJ2-7
len: 14
CDR3aa: CASSLESFTYEQYF
CDR3nt: TGCGCCAGCAGCTTGGAGTCTTTTACCTACGAGCAGTACTTC

v_gene: TRBV6-2/TRBV6-3
d_gene: -
abundance: -
j_gene: TRBJ1-5
len: 15
CDR3aa: CASSYYDSPTQPQHF
CDR3nt: TGTGCCAGCAGTTACTACGACAGCCCCACTCAGCCCCAGCATTTT

v_gene: TRBV19
d_gene: -
abundance: -
j_gene: TRBJ2-7
len: 14
CDR3aa: CASSIVDNAYEQYF
CDR3nt: TGTGCCAGTAGTATAGTGGACAATGCCTACGAGCAGTACTTC

v_gene: TRBV7-2
d_gene: TRBD2
abundance: -
j_gene: TRBJ2-7
len: 16
CDR3aa: CASSLALAGDLYEQYF
CDR3nt: TGTGCCAGCAGCTTAGCCCTAGCGGGAGATTTGTACGAGCAGTACTTC

v_gene: TRBV6-5
d_gene: TRBD2
abundance: -
j_gene: TRBJ2-1
len: 16
CDR3aa: CASSYWPAGGRDEQFF
CDR3nt: TGTGCCAGCAGTTACTGGCCAGCGGGGGGCAGGGATGAGCAGTTCTTC

v_gene: TRBV14
d_gene: TRBD2
abundance: -
j_gene: TRBJ2-7
len: 16
CDR3aa: CASSPHSGRAFGEQYF
CDR3nt: TGTGCCAGCAGCCCTCATAGCGGGAGGGCCTTTGGGGAGCAGTACTTC

v_gene: TRBV5-8
d_gene: -
abundance: few
j_gene: TRBJ1-2
len: 16
CDR3aa: CASRGVVSGLRYGYTF
CDR3nt: TGTGCCAGCAGAGGGGTGGTGTCGGGCCTACGCTATGGCTACACCTTC

v_gene: TRBV7-6
d_gene: -
abundance: -
j_gene: TRBJ2-7
len: 16
CDR3aa: CASSPRGAATSYEQYF
CDR3nt: TGTGCCAGCAGCCCCAGGGGTGCAGCCACCTCCTACGAGCAGTACTTC

v_gene: TRBV27
d_gene: -
abundance: -
j_gene: TRBJ1-2
len: 15
CDR3aa: CASSLFWGGNYGYTF
CDR3nt: TGTGCCAGCAGTTTATTTTGGGGGGGTAACTATGGCTACACCTTC

v_gene: TRBV5-5
d_gene: TRBD1
abundance: -
j_gene: TRBJ1-1
len: 15
CDR3aa: CASSLDSGGLTEAFF
CDR3nt: TGTGCCAGCAGCTTGGATTCAGGGGGACTCACTGAAGCTTTCTTT

v_gene: TRBV19
d_gene: -
abundance: -
j_gene: TRBJ2-1
len: 15
CDR3aa: CASSTGASYYNEQFF
CDR3nt: TGTGCCAGTAGCACCGGGGCCTCCTACTACAATGAGCAGTTCTTC

v_gene: TRBV5-4
d_gene: TRBD2
abundance: -
j_gene: TRBJ2-6
len: 18
CDR3aa: CASSLLAGGYSGANVLTF
CDR3nt: TGTGCCAGCAGCTTGCTAGCGGGCGGATACTCTGGGGCCAACGTCCTGACTTTC

v_gene: TRBV27
d_gene: TRBD2
abundance: -
j_gene: TRBJ2-5
len: 15
CDR3aa: CASSPLAGGQETQYF
CDR3nt: TGTGCCAGCAGTCCCTTAGCGGGAGGACAAGAGACCCAGTACTTC

v_gene: TRBV2
d_gene: TRBD1
abundance: -
j_gene: TRBJ1-1
len: 16
CDR3aa: CASSENEGQGNTEAFF
CDR3nt: TGTGCCAGCAGTGAAAACGAAGGACAGGGCAACACTGAAGCTTTCTTT

v_gene: TRBV30
d_gene: TRBD1
abundance: -
j_gene: TRBJ1-4
len: 15
CDR3aa: CAWKAGTGPNEKLFF
CDR3nt: TGTGCCTGGAAAGCCGGGACAGGCCCTAATGAAAAACTGTTTTTT

v_gene: TRBV7-9
d_gene: -
abundance: -
j_gene: TRBJ1-1
len: 13
CDR3aa: CASSLDRNTEAFF
CDR3nt: TGTGCCAGCAGCTTAGACAGAAACACTGAAGCTTTCTTT

v_gene: TRBV18
d_gene: TRBD1
abundance: -
j_gene: TRBJ1-4
len: 14
CDR3aa: CASSPGGGGEKLFF
CDR3nt: TGTGCCAGCTCACCAGGAGGGGGCGGTGAAAAACTGTTTTTT

v_gene: TRBV7-9
d_gene: -
abundance: -
j_gene: TRBJ2-1
len: 12
CDR3aa: CASSFSGDEQFF
CDR3nt: TGTGCCAGCAGCTTTTCCGGGGATGAGCAGTTCTTC

v_gene: TRBV27
d_gene: -
abundance: -
j_gene: TRBJ2-7
len: 13
CDR3aa: CASSFGGSGEQYF
CDR3nt: TGTGCCAGCAGCTTCGGAGGGAGCGGCGAGCAGTACTTC

v_gene: TRBV19
d_gene: -
abundance: -
j_gene: TRBJ1-5
len: 20
CDR3aa: CASRGSYGGGPLGSNQPQHF
CDR3nt: TGTGCCAGTAGGGGAAGCTACGGAGGGGGTCCTCTTGGGAGCAATCAGCCCCAGCATTTT

v_gene: TRBV2
d_gene: -
abundance: few
j_gene: TRBJ1-2
len: 14
CDR3aa: CASSVEGRYYGYTF
CDR3nt: TGTGCCAGCAGTGTTGAGGGACGGTACTATGGCTACACCTTC

v_gene: TRBV19
d_gene: -
abundance: -
j_gene: TRBJ2-7
len: 14
CDR3aa: CASRIVGGAYEQYF
CDR3nt: TGTGCCAGTAGGATTGTTGGGGGAGCCTACGAGCAGTACTTC

v_gene: TRBV28
d_gene: TRBD1
abundance: once
j_gene: TRBJ1-2
len: 14
CDR3aa: CASSSPGQSYGYTF
CDR3nt: TGTGCCAGCAGTTCCCCGGGACAGAGCTATGGCTACACCTTC

v_gene: TRBV2
d_gene: -
abundance: -
j_gene: TRBJ1-1
len: 13
CDR3aa: CASSFERDTEAFF
CDR3nt: TGTGCCAGCAGCTTTGAACGGGACACTGAAGCTTTCTTT

v_gene: TRBV28
d_gene: TRBD1
abundance: -
j_gene: TRBJ2-7
len: 12
CDR3aa: CASTGTVYEQYF
CDR3nt: TGTGCCAGCACCGGGACAGTCTACGAGCAGTACTTC

v_gene: TRBV28
d_gene: TRBD2
abundance: -
j_gene: TRBJ2-1
len: 15
CDR3aa: CASSLGLVSYNEQFF
CDR3nt: TGTGCCAGCAGTTTGGGACTAGTAAGCTACAATGAGCAGTTCTTC

v_gene: TRBV19
d_gene: -
abundance: -
j_gene: TRBJ2-7
len: 13
CDR3aa: CAKQTPWDNEQYF
CDR3nt: TGTGCCAAACAGACCCCTTGGGATAACGAGCAGTACTTC

v_gene: TRBV21-1
d_gene: -
abundance: -
j_gene: TRBJ2-7
len: 17
CDR3aa: CASSKALPGTSRDEQYF
CDR3nt: TGTGCCAGCAGCAAAGCCCTCCCCGGGACTAGCAGGGACGAGCAGTACTTC

v_gene: TRBV7-3
d_gene: TRBD1
abundance: -
j_gene: TRBJ1-2
len: 13
CDR3aa: CASSRTGRYGYTF
CDR3nt: TGTGCCAGCAGCCGGACAGGGAGATATGGCTACACCTTC

v_gene: TRBV10-2
d_gene: -
abundance: once
j_gene: TRBJ2-3
len: 16
CDR3aa: CASSVGAEPSTDTQYF
CDR3nt: TGCGCCAGCAGTGTGGGGGCCGAACCTAGCACAGATACGCAGTATTTT

v_gene: TRBV28
d_gene: -
abundance: -
j_gene: TRBJ1-2
len: 12
CDR3aa: CASSSKGYGYTF
CDR3nt: TGTGCCAGCAGCTCCAAGGGCTATGGCTACACCTTC

v_gene: TRBV27
d_gene: -
abundance: -
j_gene: TRBJ1-1
len: 14
CDR3aa: CASSLSIRGAEAFF
CDR3nt: TGTGCCAGCAGTTTATCGATACGGGGTGCTGAAGCTTTCTTT

v_gene: TRBV11-3
d_gene: -
abundance: -
j_gene: TRBJ2-1
len: 13
CDR3aa: CASASSSYNEQFF
CDR3nt: TGTGCCAGCGCCTCGAGCTCCTACAATGAGCAGTTCTTC

v_gene: TRBV11-2
d_gene: TRBD2
abundance: -
j_gene: TRBJ2-7
len: 17
CDR3aa: CASSSLRGTSGAYEQYF
CDR3nt: TGTGCCAGCAGCTCATTACGAGGGACTAGCGGGGCGTACGAGCAGTACTTC